This TCR beta chain was profiled in a study of blood T cell repertoires in COVID-19. In the study overall: COVID-19 samples, acute and convalescent, were from the United States, Italy and Spain.

This clone was recorded once. Authors' data handling: Quantification of nucleated cells was approximated via reference gene primer amplification. This table comes from immunoSEQ multiplex PCR, and its TCRdb copy is limited to in-frame clones, with some not included. The DNA gave D and trimming, while V, J and clone size come from that table. Here the sample spans about 150,000 clones, 70% to 90% being singletons. CDR3 length equals 16 residues. V lost 3 bases and J lost 6, with 18 bases in between. CDR1 and CDR2 from the germline V gene are LNHNV and YYDKDF (reference sequence). The sequenced material came from peripheral blood. V usage is TRBV15 and J usage is TRBJ2-1, with D possibly being TRBD2 (6 bases). The sequence was collected from a man in his 60s with COVID-19, enrolled during active disease. This chain's CDR3 is CATSSKAWRGGNEQFF. The CDR3, as DNA: TGTGCCACCAGCAGTAAAGCTTGGAGGGGTGGCAATGAGCAGTTCTTC.